This entry lists 5 T cell receptor beta chains sequenced from one sample in a study of post-analysis software for immune sequencing data. Antigens for these TCRs are unknown. TCR beta cDNA libraries had unique molecular identifiers. MiXCR was run by TCRdb on the PCR reads, yielding one entry per CDR3 protein. The sample consists of approximately 260,000 distinct CDR3 sequences, 35% to 40% of them appearing once. Study conclusions and caveats: In patients, about 5 TRBV segments were more frequent than in controls, with TRBV5-6, TRBV5-1 and TRBV20-1 among them.

What was sequenced was blood. These receptors were collected from a girl aged 10-17 years with multiple sclerosis.

The chain recombines TRBV6-2 or TRBV6-3 with TRBJ2-1; 9 bases match TRBD1. Germline CDR1 MNHEY, CDR2 SVGEGT. V was pared by 5 bases and J by 6 bases, with 8 bases of the junction left unmatched. The CDR3 extends over 15 amino acids. The CDR3 coding sequence is TGTGCCAGCAGTGGTACAGGGGGCAGAGGCAATGAGCAGTTCTTC. Residues: CASSGTGGRGNEQFF.

This clonotype has just a few counts. The rearrangement joins TRBV7-3 to TRBJ2-2, with unresolved D. This CDR3 is 14 amino acids long. Germline assignment: CDR1 SGHTA and CDR2 FQGTGA. V dropped 5 bases and J dropped 5 bases, with 12 bases sitting between them. DNA for the CDR3: TGTGCCAGCAGCCTTTCTATTGCGACCGGGGAGCTGTTTTTT. It is translated as CASSLSIATGELFF.

The V call is TRBV7-9, the J call TRBJ1-6; D gene uncertain. CDR3 length equals 14 residues. V gave up 4 bases and J gave up 8 bases, with 12 bases separating them. In germline, CDR1 is SEHNR, CDR2 FQNEAQ (reference sequence). DNA for the CDR3: TGTGCCAGCAGCTCGGTCAGACTAGATTCACCCCTCCACTTT. Encoded protein: CASSSVRLDSPLHF.

The V gene is TRBV7-2, the J gene TRBJ2-7, with 10 bases aligning to TRBD2. V shed 3 bases, J shed 3 bases, and the junction held 5 bases outside the gene matches. Germline CDR1 is SGHTA and CDR2 is FQGNSA. This CDR3 contains 15 residues. CDR3 loop: CASSFERGGIYEQYF. In DNA, the CDR3 is TGTGCCAGCAGCTTCGAGCGGGGGGGGATCTACGAGCAGTACTTC.

In its sample, this clonotype was seen a few times. The gene calls are TRBV29-1 and TRBJ2-2, with 15 bases identical to TRBD2. The J segment lost 7 bases and the V segment lost 0 bases, leaving 9 bases of the junction unmatched. Per germline, CDR1 SQVTM and CDR2 ANQGSEA. The CDR3 is 18 residues long. The chain's CDR3 is CSVEDPGTSGRNDGELFF. CDR3 DNA: TGCAGCGTTGAAGATCCCGGGACTAGCGGGAGGAATGACGGGGAGCTGTTTTTT.